This T cell receptor beta chain was identified during a study of blood T cell repertoires in COVID-19. Study as a whole: Sample material is recorded as cDNA or gDNA derived from T cells, B-cell-depleted T cells, or PBMCs.

The CDR3 runs to 15 residues. From germline, CDR1 is SNHLY and CDR2 FYNNEI. The V gene lost 8 bases and the J gene lost 0 bases, with 16 bases spanning the gap. Produced via immunoSEQ multiplex PCR; TCRdb's table is partial and in-frame only. The sample consists of about 310,000 clones, about nine tenths of them appearing once. The clonotype originates from a woman in her twenties or thirties with COVID-19, enrolled during active disease. The chain uses TRBV2 and TRBJ1-1, with D unresolved. The sequencing sample was made of peripheral blood. As DNA, the CDR3 is TGTGCCAGCTCCGACACTGATTGGGTGAACACTGAAGCTTTCTTT. Residues: CASSDTDWVNTEAFF. The variable domain in full, completed from reference TRBV2 and TRBJ1-1, reads EPEVTQTPSHQVTQMGQEVILRCVPISNHLYFYWYRQILGQKVEFLVSFYNNEISEKSEIFDDQFSVERPDGSNFTLKIRSTKLEDSAMYFCASSDTDWVNTEAFFGQGTRLTVV.